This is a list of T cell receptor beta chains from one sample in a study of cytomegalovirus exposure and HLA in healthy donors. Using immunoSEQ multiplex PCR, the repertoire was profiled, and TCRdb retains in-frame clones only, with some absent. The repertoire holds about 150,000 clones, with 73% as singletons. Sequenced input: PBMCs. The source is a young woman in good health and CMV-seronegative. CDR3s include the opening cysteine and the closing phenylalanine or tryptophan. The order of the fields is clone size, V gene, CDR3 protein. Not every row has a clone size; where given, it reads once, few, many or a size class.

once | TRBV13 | CASSSEAGYTF
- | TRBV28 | CASSTNRGQALGSNQPQHF
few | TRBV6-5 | CASSYSSVGTGGYTF
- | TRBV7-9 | CASSKSGPNTGELFF
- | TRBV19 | CASSHGTGPSYEQYF
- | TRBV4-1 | CASSQRLVNTEAFF
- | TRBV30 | CAWSQGGQAQPQHF
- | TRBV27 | CASSQQGLGYGYTF
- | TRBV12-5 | CASGLVVQGTNYGYTF
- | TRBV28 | CASRGTGGHQPQHF
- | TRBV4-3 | CASSQTSLTGGQPQHF
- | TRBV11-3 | CASSLRGGRSADTQYF
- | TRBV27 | CASSSPGLAPSQFF
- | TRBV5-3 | CARSLGPTGGFNYNEQFF
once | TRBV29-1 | CSVRDNSYNEQFF
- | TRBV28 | CASSLGGKYNSPLHF
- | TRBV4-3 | CASSQDQGSEQYF
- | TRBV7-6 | CASSGEQGVVRVEQYF
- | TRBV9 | CASSQDNSPLHF
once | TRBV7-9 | CASSEGLASLAKNIQYF